The sequence of this T cell receptor (beta chain) was determined in a study of cytomegalovirus exposure and HLA in healthy donors. Findings and caveats of the study: In a later analysis, at a false discovery rate of 0.05, 16,951 TCR beta sequences were associated with HLA alleles. TCR association rates varied by HLA locus in a later analysis, with DRB1 highest and HLA-C lowest. Later on, analysis showed that most CMV-associated TCR beta chains appeared to be HLA-restricted. Follow-up analysis later connected one missense variant in DCLRE1C with trimming of TCR beta V- and J-genes.

The CDR3 loop spans 13 amino acids. V shed 1 base and J shed 4 bases, with 7 bases lying between them. Germline values: CDR1 SEHNR, CDR2 FQNEAQ (reference sequence). This clone appeared a few times. Its antigen is not known. Primers included in the PCR were 60 Vbeta and 13 Jbeta primers. Profiling relied on immunoSEQ multiplex PCR, and the TCRdb table lists in-frame clones only, not all of them. The sample includes about 96,000 clones, roughly 79% of them seen just once. This sequence originates from a female donor in good health and CMV-seropositive. Sequencing was performed on PBMCs. The chain links TRBV7-9 to TRBJ1-2; tentatively, D is TRBD1 (5 bases). The CDR3 nucleotides are TGTGCCAGCAGCTTAGGCAGGGCCTATGGCTACACCTTC. Amino acid sequence: CASSLGRAYGYTF.